Shown below are 27 T cell receptor beta chains from a single sample sequenced in a study of cytomegalovirus exposure and HLA in healthy donors. Clones were sequenced by immunoSEQ multiplex PCR, and TCRdb holds only the in-frame ones, with some missing. This sample yields around 180,000 clones, of which roughly 84% are seen a single time; 6% to 9% belongs to the top ten. The sample consisted of PBMCs. The receptor source for this set is a young man in good health and CMV-seropositive.

This sequence joins TRBV4-3 and TRBJ2-1; 9 nucleotides line up with TRBD1. The CDR3 has 16 residues. CDR1 and CDR2 (germline): LGHNA, YSLEER. V dropped 1 base and J dropped 9; count of bases not matched to a gene: 10. In DNA, the CDR3 is TGCGCCAGCAGCCAAGGCAGGGACAGGGTACGGGGTGAGCAGTTCTTC. It codes for CASSQGRDRVRGEQFF.

The chain uses TRBV6-9 and TRBJ1-5, with a weak D call TRBD1 (6 bases). The CDR3 runs to 14 residues. In germline, CDR1 is MNHGY, CDR2 SVAAGI. V was trimmed by 5 bases and J by 0 bases, leaving 8 bases between them. In DNA, the CDR3 is TGTGCCAGCAGTGGACAGTATAGCAATCAGCCCCAGCATTTT. The encoded protein is CASSGQYSNQPQHF.

The chain links TRBV6-4 to TRBJ2-2; TRBD2 is a possible D gene (6 bases). The CDR3 sequence is 14 residues long. Deletions cut 8 bases from V and 0 bases from J, with 10 bases between. CDR1 and CDR2 from the germline V gene are MRHNA and SNTAGT. CDR3 sequence (DNA): TGTGCCAGCCGGAGGGAAGCGAACACCGGGGAGCTGTTTTTT. Translated: CASRREANTGELFF.

V is TRBV5-4 and J is TRBJ2-7; 11 nucleotides align to TRBD2. The J segment lost 3 bases and the V segment lost 3 bases, leaving 5 bases of the junction unmatched. Germline V CDR1 and CDR2: SGHNT, YYREEE (reference sequence). The CDR3 has 15 residues. The CDR3 DNA reads as TGTGCCAGCAGCTGGGGGACTAGCGGAAACTACGAGCAGTACTTC. It specifies CASSWGTSGNYEQYF.

The chain joins TRBV6-1 to TRBJ2-2, with 9 bases lining up with TRBD2. After removal of 4 bases from V and 6 bases from J, the junction contained 6 bases not matched to a gene. The germline V gene encodes CDR1 MNHNS and CDR2 SASEGT. The CDR3 is 15 residues long. The CDR3 spells CASSVVAGESGELFF. CDR3 coding DNA: TGTGCCAGCAGTGTGGTAGCGGGAGAGTCCGGGGAGCTGTTTTTT.

The chain uses TRBV11-2 and TRBJ2-7; D is possibly TRBD1 (6 bases). V lost 2 bases to trimming and J lost 6 bases, with 11 bases between them. Germline V gene data show CDR1 as SGHAT and CDR2 as FQNNGV. The CDR3 has 13 residues. CDR3 bases: TGTGCCAGCAGCTTAAAGGCAGGGGTCGAGCAGTACTTC. Protein: CASSLKAGVEQYF.

This sequence joins TRBV28 and TRBJ1-2, with 7 bases aligning to TRBD1. Looked up from germline, CDR1 is MDHEN and CDR2 is SYDVKM. The CDR3 totals 13 residues. The trim removed 9 bases at V and 1 base at J, leaving 5 bases unmatched. The CDR3 spells CASRGQDNYGYTF. CDR3 sequence (DNA): TGTGCCAGTCGAGGACAGGATAACTATGGCTACACCTTC.

The chain carries TRBV27 and TRBJ2-1; tentatively, D is TRBD2 (5 bases). Germline CDR1 is MNHEY and CDR2 is SMNVEV (reference sequence). The CDR3 totals 17 residues. V dropped 4 bases and J dropped 4 bases, with 20 bases sitting between them. CDR3 in DNA: TGTGCCAGCAGTTCCATTATCCTAGCTGGAGAATACAATGAGCAGTTCTTC. Translated, it gives CASSSIILAGEYNEQFF.

The chain couples TRBV11-2 to TRBJ1-2, with 11 bases lining up with TRBD1. The CDR3 has 14 amino acids. The J segment lost 8 bases and the V segment lost 7 bases, leaving 9 bases of the junction unmatched. Per the germline V gene, CDR1 is SGHAT and CDR2 is FQNNGV. The CDR3 sequence is CASTSGQGVNGYTF. The CDR3 coding sequence is TGTGCCAGCACTTCGGGACAGGGGGTCAACGGCTACACCTTC.

The chain couples TRBV9 to TRBJ1-2; 7 bases are shared with TRBD1. The ends lost 3 bases at V and 0 bases at J; junction bases unmatched: 5. Germline V gives CDR1 SGDLS, CDR2 YYNGEE. CDR3 length: 15 residues. In DNA, the CDR3 is TGTGCCAGCAGCGGTGGGACAGCCGCTAACTATGGCTACACCTTC. Its protein is CASSGGTAANYGYTF.

The chain joins TRBV7-3 to TRBJ2-3, with D tentatively TRBD2 (6 bases). The CDR3 extends over 14 amino acids. With 8 bases removed from V and 8 bases from J, the gap between germline ends came to 20 bases. Germline loops: CDR1 SGHTA, CDR2 FQGTGA. As DNA, the CDR3 is TGTGCCAGCGGGTCGGGAGCTCCAGGAGGTACGCAGTATTTT. It codes for CASGSGAPGGTQYF.

The chain is built from TRBV7-6 and TRBJ1-1, with D uncertain. V lost 0 bases, J lost 0 bases, and 5 bases lay in between. CDR3 size: 14 residues. Germline V gene lookup returns CDR1 SGHVS and CDR2 FNYEAQ. CDR3 bases: TGTGCCAGCAGCTTAGCGAGGATGAACACTGAAGCTTTCTTT. Amino acid sequence: CASSLARMNTEAFF.

This chain joins TRBV5-1 and TRBJ2-7; 9 nucleotides match TRBD1. The CDR3 contains 15 residues. V lost 4 bases and J lost 3; bases outside the gene matches: 8. CDR1 is SGHRS, CDR2 YFSETQ, per germline. DNA for the CDR3: TGCGCCAGCAGCCCACCGGACAGGGGCCTCTACGAGCAGTACTTC. Its translation: CASSPPDRGLYEQYF.

The V gene is TRBV4-3, the J gene TRBJ2-7, with 7 bases fitting TRBD1. The CDR3 has 14 residues. Per the germline V gene, CDR1 is LGHNA and CDR2 is YSLEER. V lost 5 bases to trimming and J lost 3 bases; unmatched junction nucleotides: 7. The CDR3 coding sequence is TGCGCCAGCAGCAAGTTCCGGGACAGCTACGAGCAGTACTTC. It encodes CASSKFRDSYEQYF.

The rearrangement uses TRBV13 and TRBJ2-3; TRBD2 aligns across 7 bases. Germline CDR1 and CDR2: PRHDT and FYEKMQ (reference sequence). The CDR3 runs 16 residues. V shed 2 bases, J shed 5 bases, and the junction held 10 bases outside the gene matches. The chain's CDR3 is CASSLRLAVGGDTQYF. The CDR3 coding sequence is TGTGCCAGCAGCTTAAGGCTAGCGGTGGGGGGAGATACGCAGTATTTT.

This clone has more than one count but fewer than ten. This sequence joins TRBV19 and TRBJ1-5; D may be TRBD1 (5 bases). Germline values: CDR1 LNHDA, CDR2 SQIVND (reference sequence). CDR3 length: 12 amino acids. V shed 4 bases and J shed 5 bases, with 6 bases lying between them. CDR3 bases: TGTGCCAGTAGTAGGGGGGATCAGCCCCAGCATTTT. Residues: CASSRGDQPQHF.

The rearrangement uses TRBV28 and TRBJ2-7; 9 nucleotides match TRBD1. Germline CDR1 reads MDHEN; CDR2 reads SYDVKM. Trimming took 6 bases from V and 4 from J; bases not matched to a gene: 10. This CDR3 is built from 15 residues. In DNA form, the CDR3 reads TGTGCCAGCAGGGAACCGGGACAGGGTGTGTACGAGCAGTACTTC. Protein sequence: CASREPGQGVYEQYF.

The genes are TRBV9 and TRBJ1-3; 7 nucleotides line up with TRBD1. Germline loops: CDR1 SGDLS, CDR2 YYNGEE. This CDR3 spans 15 amino acids. Germline trimming cut 4 bases from V and 2 bases from J; bases unmatched to any gene: 6. CDR3 sequence: CASSPKTGTGNTIYF. The CDR3 bases are TGTGCCAGCAGCCCTAAGACAGGGACTGGAAACACCATATATTTT.

V and J are TRBV6-6 and TRBJ2-7, with a tentative D call TRBD1 (7 bases). In germline, CDR1 is MNHNY, CDR2 SVGAGI (reference sequence). Trimming removed 8 bases from V and 3 bases from J, with 8 bases in between. The CDR3 totals 11 residues. CDR3 sequence: CASQGGYEQYF. The CDR3 DNA reads as TGTGCCAGCCAGGGGGGCTACGAGCAGTACTTC.

The chain combines TRBV27 with TRBJ2-1; possible D gene TRBD1, 7 bases. This CDR3 has 18 amino acids. The V end lost 4 bases, the J end lost 1 base, and 20 bases lay between the germline ends. Germline V gene lookup returns CDR1 MNHEY and CDR2 SMNVEV (reference sequence). CDR3 region: CASSWSGGMALSYNEQFF. The CDR3 coding sequence is TGTGCCAGCAGTTGGTCAGGGGGGATGGCCCTATCCTACAATGAGCAGTTCTTC.

The V gene is TRBV19, the J gene TRBJ1-2; D may be TRBD1 (5 bases). V was clipped by 0 bases and J by 4 bases, with 18 bases between them. The CDR3 is 17 residues long. Germline loops: CDR1 LNHDA, CDR2 SQIVND (reference sequence). For the CDR3, the DNA is TGTGCCAGTAGTATAGAAGCCTTAGTGGACATGGGCTATGGCTACACCTTC. The encoded protein is CASSIEALVDMGYGYTF.

The chain recombines TRBV28 with TRBJ1-3; 12 bases map to TRBD1. There are 20 residues in the CDR3. Per the germline V gene, CDR1 is MDHEN and CDR2 is SYDVKM. Trimming removed 6 bases from V and 1 base from J; junction bases left unmatched: 16. CDR3 DNA sequence: TGTGCCAGCAGCCGAGCGACCGGGACAGGGGGCGAGGTGTCTGGAAACACCATATATTTT. It yields the protein CASSRATGTGGEVSGNTIYF.

This chain links TRBV5-1 with TRBJ1-3; D ambiguous. Germline V gene data show CDR1 as SGHRS and CDR2 as YFSETQ. This CDR3 has 12 residues. V lost 5 bases to trimming and J lost 3 bases, with 6 bases between them. The CDR3 nucleotides read TGCGCCAGCAGTCTAGGTGGAAACACCATATATTTT. This encodes CASSLGGNTIYF.

V is TRBV28 and J is TRBJ1-2, with D uncertain. Per germline, CDR1 MDHEN and CDR2 SYDVKM. The V end was cut by 6 bases, the J end by 8 bases, with 10 bases between. The length of the CDR3 is 11 residues. The CDR3 region is CASSSGLGYTF. The CDR3 DNA is TGTGCCAGCAGCTCAGGTCTGGGCTACACCTTC.

The chain couples TRBV7-6 to TRBJ2-1, with 8 bases matching TRBD2. The CDR3 is 14 amino acids. The germline V gene encodes CDR1 SGHVS and CDR2 FNYEAQ. After removal of 10 bases from V and 5 bases from J, the junction contained 10 bases not matched to a gene. CDR3 sequence: CATTAVAGNNEQFF. The DNA of the CDR3 is TGTGCCACCACCGCGGTAGCGGGGAACAATGAGCAGTTCTTC.

The V call is TRBV4-3, the J call TRBJ1-3; TRBD1 matches 7 bases. This CDR3 comprises 15 residues. The germline CDR1 and CDR2 sequences are LGHNA and YSLEER. V lost 1 base and J lost 4; bases outside the gene matches: 4. For the CDR3, the DNA is TGCGCCAGCAGCCAAGGAGGGACAGCGGGAAACACCATATATTTT. Its protein product is CASSQGGTAGNTIYF.

V is TRBV7-9 and J is TRBJ1-1; D gene uncertain. The CDR3 covers 12 residues. The V gene lost 6 bases and the J gene lost 0 bases, with 5 bases spanning the gap. Germline loops: CDR1 SEHNR, CDR2 FQNEAQ (reference sequence). This CDR3 is CASRYMNTEAFF. CDR3 nucleotides: TGTGCCAGCAGATACATGAACACTGAAGCTTTCTTT.